These 9 T cell receptor beta chains share one sample of origin, sequenced in a study of blood T cell repertoires in COVID-19. The protocol was immunoSEQ multiplex PCR, while the TCRdb copy is restricted to in-frame clones and leaves out a portion. This table has 350,000 to 500,000 clones, around nine tenths appearing once. The sequencing sample was made of PBMCs or T cells enriched from blood (not recorded which). Every receptor here comes from a woman aged 18-35 years who had been exposed to COVID-19.

The V gene is TRBV4-2, the J gene TRBJ2-5; 11 bases line up with TRBD2. The CDR3 extends over 17 amino acids. Germline loops: CDR1 LGHNA, CDR2 YNFKEQ. Losses at the gene ends were 0 bases for V and 5 bases for J; bases not matched to a gene: 8. The CDR3 is CASSQEIAGGPGETQYF. The CDR3 DNA follows: TGTGCCAGCAGCCAAGAAATAGCGGGAGGGCCCGGGGAGACCCAGTACTTC.

The chain employs TRBV29-1 and TRBJ1-2, with TRBD1 matching over 7 bases. The length of the CDR3 is 13 residues. V dropped 4 bases and J dropped 8; count of bases not matched to a gene: 10. The germline V gene encodes CDR1 SQVTM and CDR2 ANQGSEA. This chain's CDR3 is CSVATGEFGGYTF. In nucleotides, the CDR3 is TGCAGCGTTGCAACAGGGGAGTTTGGAGGCTACACCTTC.

The count of this clone is one. The chain combines TRBV28 with TRBJ2-2; TRBD1 matches 7 bases. V lost 6 bases to trimming and J lost 7 bases; unmatched junction nucleotides: 8. CDR1 and CDR2 (germline): MDHEN, SYDVKM. The CDR3 totals 14 residues. CDR3 DNA sequence: TGTGCCAGCAGGAGACAGGGTGCCTACGGGGAGCTGTTTTTT. Translated, it gives CASRRQGAYGELFF. Full variable domain (remainder filled in from reference TRBV28 and TRBJ2-2): DVKVTQSSRYLVKRTGEKVFLECVQDMDHENMFWYRQDPGLGLRLIYFSYDVKMKEKGDIPEGYSVSREKKERFSLILESASTNQTSMYLCASRRQGAYGELFFGEGSRLTVL.

In regard to this clone: Other DNA variants within this sample encode the same CDR3. The chain has TRBV18 and TRBJ2-7, with D possibly TRBD1 on 6 matching bases. CDR3 size: 14 residues. Germline lookup yields CDR1 KGHSH and CDR2 LQKENI. V lost 6 bases and J 0 bases, leaving 12 bases between the germline ends. CDR3: CASSPRDNSYEQYF. The DNA for the CDR3 is TGTGCCAGCTCTCCCCGGGACAACTCCTACGAGCAGTACTTC.

The CDR3 spells CASSLVSYTGVTANYGYTF. Here the CDR3 DNA reads TGCGCCAGCAGCTTGGTCAGCTACACAGGGGTTACAGCTAACTATGGCTACACCTTC. V is TRBV5-1 and J is TRBJ1-2, with 7 nucleotides matching TRBD1. Germline V gives CDR1 SGHRS, CDR2 YFSETQ. The length of the CDR3 is 19 residues. V shed 0 bases, J shed 0 bases, and the junction held 14 bases outside the gene matches.

V gene TRBV7-2 combines with J gene TRBJ2-2; D not certain. Germline V CDR1 and CDR2: SGHTA, FQGNSA. Trimming stripped 3 bases from V and 4 bases from J, with 3 bases between. The CDR3 contains 12 residues. The CDR3 nucleotides are TGTGCCAGCAGCTTCGTCACCGGGGAGCTGTTTTTT. It yields the protein CASSFVTGELFF. The whole variable domain, remainder taken from reference TRBV7-2 and TRBJ2-2, is GAGVSQSPSNKVTEKGKDVELRCDPISGHTALYWYRQSLGQGLEFLIYFQGNSAPDKSGLPSDRFSAERTGGSVSTLTIQRTQQEDSAVYLCASSFVTGELFFGEGSRLTVL.

This clone was counted only a few times. J is TRBJ2-7 and V is TRBV11-2, with a tentative D call TRBD1 (5 bases). V was trimmed by 0 bases and J by 2 bases, leaving 8 bases between them. Germline CDR1 SGHAT, CDR2 FQNNGV. CDR3 size: 14 residues. Written as DNA, the CDR3 is TGTGCCAGCAGCTTAGACGCAGGGCCCTACGAGCAGTACTTC. Translating gives CASSLDAGPYEQYF. The whole variable domain, remainder taken from reference TRBV11-2 and TRBJ2-7, is EAGVAQSPRYKIIEKRQSVAFWCNPISGHATLYWYQQILGQGPKLLIQFQNNGVVDDSQLPKDRFSAERLKGVDSTLKIQPAKLEDSAVYLCASSLDAGPYEQYFGPGTRLTVT.

The chain employs TRBV29-1 and TRBJ2-3; the D gene is possibly TRBD2 (6 bases). CDR1 and CDR2 from the germline V gene are SQVTM and ANQGSEA. The CDR3 has 14 residues. Trimming stripped 6 bases from V and 4 bases from J, with 17 bases between. Written as DNA, the CDR3 is TGCAGCGTGGATTGGGGACTTTTCTCAGATACGCAGTATTTT. Residues: CSVDWGLFSDTQYF.

The chain uses TRBV6-5 and TRBJ2-3; D gene ambiguous. The CDR3 is made up of 13 amino acids. The V gene lost 11 bases and the J gene lost 4 bases, with 16 bases spanning the gap. Per the germline V gene, CDR1 is MNHEY and CDR2 is SVGAGI. CDR3 DNA sequence: TGTGCCGTCACCATTAGTGGTGCAGATACGCAGTATTTT. Protein: CAVTISGADTQYF.